These 24 T cell receptor beta chains came from one sample sequenced in a study of T-cell reconstitution after alpha-beta-depleted transplantation in children. Preparation of the TCRbeta library used unique molecular identifiers. TCRdb reprocessed the PCR reads with MiXCR, giving one entry per CDR3 protein. The sample lists tens of thousands of distinct CDR3 sequences, approximately 6.1% occurring once. The specimen was PBMCs, mostly from graft donor cells, collected 60 days after TCRalphabeta/CD19-depleted stem cell transplant. The receptor source for this set is a female patient aged 2-9 years who had a stem cell transplant for aplastic anemia, so the T cells may come from the graft donor.

This clonotype was detected many times. This chain connects TRBV7-7 to TRBJ2-3; 13 nucleotides agree with TRBD2. With 4 bases clipped from V and 3 bases from J, the junction kept 7 bases outside the gene matches. Germline V CDR1 and CDR2: SSHAT, FNYEAQ (reference sequence). The CDR3 sequence is 17 residues long. The CDR3 nucleotides are TGTGCCAGCAGCTCCCGTCCGGGACTAGCGGGGACAGATACGCAGTATTTT. Its protein is CASSSRPGLAGTDTQYF.

This clonotype was recorded many times. The V gene is TRBV30, the J gene TRBJ1-1; weak D call: TRBD1 (6 bases). Germline CDR1 GTSNPN, CDR2 SVGIG (reference sequence). V shed 2 bases and J shed 0 bases, with 10 bases lying between them. The CDR3 has 14 residues. The CDR3 region has the DNA TGTGCCTGGAGTAGGACAGCCATGAACACTGAAGCTTTCTTT. It translates to CAWSRTAMNTEAFF.

This clonotype was seen repeatedly, ten times or more. The CDR3 nucleotides are TGTGCCAGCAGCTTTGGACAGTCCACAGATACGCAGTATTTT. Residues: CASSFGQSTDTQYF. The chain couples TRBV7-3 to TRBJ2-3, with TRBD1 as a possible D gene (6 bases). Germline-derived CDR1 and CDR2 are SGHTA and FQGTGA. The CDR3 is 14 residues long. V shed 3 bases and J shed 2 bases, with 9 bases lying between them.

Ten or more counts support this clonotype. The V gene is TRBV7-2, the J gene TRBJ1-5; possible D gene TRBD1, 5 bases. The CDR3 consists of 17 residues. The ends were cut back, 4 bases at V and 0 bases at J, with 16 bases in the middle. Germline-derived CDR1 and CDR2 are SGHTA and FQGNSA. DNA for the CDR3: TGTGCCAGCAGCTCCCGGTCAGGGATATCTAGCAATCAGCCCCAGCATTTT. Translating gives CASSSRSGISSNQPQHF.

The sample holds many counts of this clonotype. This chain links TRBV18 with TRBJ2-7; D possibly uses TRBD1 or TRBD2 (5 bases each). Germline V gene data show CDR1 as KGHSH and CDR2 as LQKENI. Trimming took off 2 bases at V and 3 bases at J, with 5 bases between the two ends. The CDR3 is 12 amino acids. CDR3 in DNA: TGTGCCAGCTCACCAGGGGGCTACGAGCAGTACTTC. Its protein product is CASSPGGYEQYF.

This clonotype was counted at least ten times. V usage is TRBV7-9 and J usage is TRBJ2-6; D is unclear. Germline CDR1 SEHNR, CDR2 FQNEAQ (reference sequence). The V and J ends lost 5 bases and 0 bases respectively, with 8 bases between them. This CDR3 has 15 amino acids. The CDR3 nucleotides are TGTGCCAGCAGCACGCAGAGCTCTGGGGCCAACGTCCTGACTTTC. Translated: CASSTQSSGANVLTF.

This clonotype was seen a handful of times. The rearrangement links TRBV28 to TRBJ2-1; the match to TRBD2 covers 7 bases. V was clipped by 3 bases and J by 9 bases; unmatched bases: 8. Germline V lookup: CDR1 MDHEN, CDR2 SYDVKM. The CDR3 covers 14 residues. The CDR3, as DNA: TGTGCCAGCAGTTTTAGCGGGCCGGGCGGTGAGCAGTTCTTC. Protein: CASSFSGPGGEQFF.

This clonotype appeared many times. DNA for the CDR3: TGCGCCAGCAGCCGGGGAGGGTTGGCTTTCTTT. Amino acids: CASSRGGLAFF. This chain uses TRBV4-3 with TRBJ1-1; unclear D gene. The V gene lost 4 bases and the J gene lost 11 bases, with 11 bases spanning the gap. Germline CDR1 LGHNA, CDR2 YSLEER. This CDR3 contains 11 residues.

This clonotype was observed at least ten times. The rearrangement joins TRBV20-1 to TRBJ2-4; possibly TRBD2 for D (7 bases). V was clipped by 6 bases and J by 0 bases, with 21 bases between them. The germline gives CDR1 DFQATT, CDR2 SNEGSKA (reference sequence). The CDR3 totals 17 residues. CDR3 sequence (DNA): TGCAGTGCACGGTGGGGTGCGGGGGCCCTAGCCAAAAACATTCAGTACTTC. This codes for CSARWGAGALAKNIQYF.

Many counts were recorded for this clonotype. The rearrangement uses TRBV4-2 and TRBJ1-1; TRBD1 matches at 7 bases. Germline V gene data show CDR1 as LGHNA and CDR2 as YNFKEQ. CDR3 length equals 15 residues. V trimming: 0 bases; J trimming: 5 bases; junction bases outside the gene matches: 6. The CDR3 here is CASSQDWRGRTEAFF. The CDR3 DNA is TGTGCCAGCAGCCAAGATTGGAGGGGGCGGACTGAAGCTTTCTTT.

At least ten counts were recorded for this clonotype. As DNA, the CDR3 is TGTGCCAGCAGCTTAAGTACAGGGGGAGACTATGGCTACACCTTC. Amino acids: CASSLSTGGDYGYTF. The J gene is TRBJ1-2, the V gene TRBV7-9; 8 nucleotides match TRBD1. CDR1 and CDR2 from the germline V gene are SEHNR and FQNEAQ (reference sequence). There are 15 residues in the CDR3. V dropped 2 bases and J dropped 3; count of bases not matched to a gene: 5.

This clonotype was seen at least ten times. The J gene is TRBJ2-3, the V gene TRBV11-2; 10 positions agree with TRBD1. Germline V gives CDR1 SGHAT, CDR2 FQNNGV. The CDR3 is 14 amino acids. Trimming at V came to 4 bases and at J to 3 bases, leaving 1 base not matched to a gene. Written as DNA, the CDR3 is TGTGCCAGCAGCTCGGACAGGGGGACAGATACGCAGTATTTT. As protein: CASSSDRGTDTQYF.

The rearrangement joins TRBV7-9 to TRBJ2-2; tentatively, D is TRBD2 (6 bases). The V gene lost 4 bases and the J gene lost 8 bases, with 8 bases spanning the gap. Looked up from germline, CDR1 is SEHNR and CDR2 is FQNEAQ (reference sequence). This CDR3 is 12 amino acids long. The CDR3 is CASSWDSGELFF. CDR3 DNA sequence: TGTGCCAGCAGCTGGGACTCTGGGGAGCTGTTTTTT.

The V gene is TRBV27, the J gene TRBJ2-2; D unresolved. This CDR3 spans 11 amino acids. With 3 bases removed from V and 10 bases from J, the gap between germline ends came to 6 bases. Germline CDR1 MNHEY, CDR2 SMNVEV (reference sequence). The CDR3 DNA follows: TGTGCCAGCAGTTTTCGTCAGGAGCTGTTTTTT. Protein sequence: CASSFRQELFF.

In its sample, this clonotype was seen many times. V and J are TRBV7-8 and TRBJ2-2, with D tentatively TRBD2 (6 bases). The CDR3 is 15 residues long. Trimming removed 1 base at V and 5 bases at J, with 11 bases between. CDR1 SGHVS and CDR2 FQNEAQ come from the germline V gene. CDR3 sequence: CASSLVGGKTGELFF. In DNA, the CDR3 is TGTGCCAGCAGCTTAGTAGGCGGGAAAACCGGGGAGCTGTTTTTT. Together with reference TRBV7-8 and TRBJ2-2, the CDR3 gives the full variable domain: GAGVSQSPRYKVAKRGQDVALRCDPISGHVSLFWYQQALGQGPEFLTYFQNEAQLDKSGLPSDRFFAERPEGSVSTLKIQRTQQEDSAVYLCASSLVGGKTGELFFGEGSRLTVL.

This clonotype was recorded at least ten times. In DNA, the CDR3 is TGTGCCATCCGGGACGGCGTCTCCTACAATGAGCAGTTCTTC. This encodes CAIRDGVSYNEQFF. J is TRBJ2-1 and V is TRBV10-3, with D perhaps assigned TRBD1 or TRBD2 (5 bases each). With 8 bases removed from V and 0 bases from J, the gap between germline ends came to 11 bases. Germline values: CDR1 ENHRY, CDR2 SYGVKD. The CDR3 has 14 amino acids.

This clonotype was counted a few times. V is TRBV5-1 and J is TRBJ2-1; D gene unclear. The germline V and J ends were trimmed by 0 bases and 6 bases, with 16 bases remaining between them. Germline V CDR1 and CDR2: SGHRS, YFSETQ. CDR3 length: 16 amino acids. CDR3 sequence reads: CASSLEVLRGSNEQFF. The CDR3 bases are TGCGCCAGCAGCTTGGAAGTCTTGAGAGGATCCAATGAGCAGTTCTTC.

Ten or more counts support this clonotype. The chain couples TRBV2 to TRBJ2-1; D call uncertain. V was clipped by 0 bases and J by 10 bases, with 10 bases between them. The CDR3 is 13 residues long. Germline lookup yields CDR1 SNHLY and CDR2 FYNNEI. CDR3 protein: CASSEALEVEQFF. The CDR3 region has the DNA TGTGCCAGCAGTGAAGCGCTTGAGGTAGAGCAGTTCTTC.

This clonotype was found many times. J is TRBJ1-3 and V is TRBV5-1; the match to TRBD1 covers 10 bases. The CDR3 sequence is 15 residues long. The V gene end was trimmed by 6 bases and the J gene end by 3 bases; junction bases not matched to a gene: 6. Germline V CDR1 and CDR2: SGHRS, YFSETQ. For the CDR3, the DNA is TGCGCCAGCACCCGGACAGGGGGAAATGGAAACACCATATATTTT. Translating gives CASTRTGGNGNTIYF.

The table lists this clonotype with many counts. The chain recombines TRBV28 with TRBJ2-1, with TRBD1 as a possible D gene (6 bases). Trimming took off 2 bases at V and 0 bases at J, with 14 bases between the two ends. Germline V gene lookup returns CDR1 MDHEN and CDR2 SYDVKM. The CDR3 is 17 residues long. CDR3: CASSLRLWGRSYNEQFF. Written as DNA, the CDR3 is TGTGCCAGCAGTTTACGCCTTTGGGGGCGCTCCTACAATGAGCAGTTCTTC.

This clonotype was counted between two and nine times. The V and J genes are TRBV4-2 and TRBJ1-2, with TRBD1 as a possible D gene (5 bases). The germline gives CDR1 LGHNA, CDR2 YNFKEQ. The CDR3 consists of 15 residues. The V and J ends lost 1 base and 4 bases respectively, with 13 bases between them. CDR3 bases: TGTGCCAGCAGCCAAGGGGGGAAAGGAGCCTATGGCTACACCTTC. Its translation: CASSQGGKGAYGYTF.

This clonotype was counted many times. The chain carries TRBV7-2 and TRBJ2-1, with 8 bases matching TRBD1. V shed 7 bases, J shed 5 bases, and the junction held 13 bases outside the gene matches. Germline loops: CDR1 SGHTA, CDR2 FQGNSA. CDR3 size: 16 residues. The CDR3 reads CASNLDRTGFNNEQFF. The DNA for the CDR3 is TGTGCCAGCAATCTCGATAGGACAGGGTTTAACAATGAGCAGTTCTTC.

This clonotype was seen repeatedly, ten times or more. V usage is TRBV12-3 or TRBV12-4 and J usage is TRBJ1-6, with 8 nucleotides matching TRBD1. This CDR3 has 15 amino acids. J gave up 10 bases and V 6 bases, and 11 bases lay outside the gene matches. The DNA for the CDR3 is TGTGCCAGCAGCCCCGGGACAGGTCAGTCATCACCCCTCCACTTT. Amino acid sequence: CASSPGTGQSSPLHF.

This clonotype was seen repeatedly, ten times or more. The chain is built from TRBV27 and TRBJ2-2; D is perhaps TRBD1 or TRBD2 (5 bases each). CDR3 length equals 17 residues. Germline V gives CDR1 MNHEY, CDR2 SMNVEV (reference sequence). The germline V and J ends were trimmed by 5 bases and 1 base, with 17 bases remaining between them. CDR3 region: CASSKIVGTLNTGELFF. CDR3 in DNA: TGTGCCAGCAGTAAGATTGTAGGGACCTTGAACACCGGGGAGCTGTTTTTT.